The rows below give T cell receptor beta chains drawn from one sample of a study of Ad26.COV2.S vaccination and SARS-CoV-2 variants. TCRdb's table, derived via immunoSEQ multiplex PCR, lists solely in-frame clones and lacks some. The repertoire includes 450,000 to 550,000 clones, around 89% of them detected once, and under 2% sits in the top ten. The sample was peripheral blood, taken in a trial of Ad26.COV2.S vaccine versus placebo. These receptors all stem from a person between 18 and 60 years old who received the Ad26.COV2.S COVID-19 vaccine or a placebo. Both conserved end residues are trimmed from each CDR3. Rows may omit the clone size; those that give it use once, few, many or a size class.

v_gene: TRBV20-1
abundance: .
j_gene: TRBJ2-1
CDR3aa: SAGKYNEQF

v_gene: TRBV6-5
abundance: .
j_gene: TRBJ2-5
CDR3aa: ASSYSGRIQETQY

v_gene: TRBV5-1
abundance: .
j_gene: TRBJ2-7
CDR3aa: ASSRRDRGEQY

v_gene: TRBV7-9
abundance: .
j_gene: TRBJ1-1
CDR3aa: ASSSWDSTEAF

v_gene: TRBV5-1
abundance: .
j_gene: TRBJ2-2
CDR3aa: ASSLTGVGGELF

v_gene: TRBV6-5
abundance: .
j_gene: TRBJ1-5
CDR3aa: ASSYTGVNQPQH

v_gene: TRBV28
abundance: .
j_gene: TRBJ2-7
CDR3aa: ASSFILGPHEQY

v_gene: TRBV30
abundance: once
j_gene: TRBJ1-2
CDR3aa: AWDLGANYGYT

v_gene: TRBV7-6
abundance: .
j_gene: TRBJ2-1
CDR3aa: ASSPRGGRTYNEQF

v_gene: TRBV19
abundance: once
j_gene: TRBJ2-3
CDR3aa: ASSGSAAGHTDTQY

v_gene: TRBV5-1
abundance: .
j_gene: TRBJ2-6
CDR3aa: ASSLGTGSGANVLT

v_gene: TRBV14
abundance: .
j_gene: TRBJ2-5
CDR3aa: ASSLGLAGVETQY

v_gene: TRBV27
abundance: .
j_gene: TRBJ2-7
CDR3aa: ASSLRPSGNHEQY

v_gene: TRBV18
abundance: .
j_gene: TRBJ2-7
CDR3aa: ASSPNGGLYEQY

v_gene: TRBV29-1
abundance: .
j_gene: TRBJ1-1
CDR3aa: SVVVTGGNEAF

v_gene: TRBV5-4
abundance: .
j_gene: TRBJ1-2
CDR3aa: ASSPGTGSFGYGYT

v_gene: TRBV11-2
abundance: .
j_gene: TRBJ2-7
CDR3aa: ASSLDGVGVYEQY

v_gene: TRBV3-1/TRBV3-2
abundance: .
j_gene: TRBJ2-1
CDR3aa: ASSANRGGEQF

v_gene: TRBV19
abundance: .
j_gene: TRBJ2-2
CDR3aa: ASSRRRGPNTGELF

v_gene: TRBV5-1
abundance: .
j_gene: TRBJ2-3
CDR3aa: ASSLTPGGVDTQY

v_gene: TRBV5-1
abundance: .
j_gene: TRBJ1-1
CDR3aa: ASSLRGEGLPNTEAF

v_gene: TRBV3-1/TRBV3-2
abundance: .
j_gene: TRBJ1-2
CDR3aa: ASSQKATYGYT

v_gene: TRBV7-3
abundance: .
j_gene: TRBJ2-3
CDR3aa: ASSLKGGSADTQY

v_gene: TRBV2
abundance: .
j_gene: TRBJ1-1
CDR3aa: ASRPGHTEAF

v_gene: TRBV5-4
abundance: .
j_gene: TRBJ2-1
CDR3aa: ASSSFGAAGWDEQF

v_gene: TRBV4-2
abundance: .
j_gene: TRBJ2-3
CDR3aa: ASSRLTKNTDTQY

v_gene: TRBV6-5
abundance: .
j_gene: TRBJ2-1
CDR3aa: ASTLGGSSYNEQF

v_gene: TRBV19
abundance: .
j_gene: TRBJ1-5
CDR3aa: ASSTPARGRSNQPQH

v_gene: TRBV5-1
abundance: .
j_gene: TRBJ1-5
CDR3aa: ASSLDGNQPQH

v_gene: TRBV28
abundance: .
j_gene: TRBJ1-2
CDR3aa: ASSLSRDRVYGYT

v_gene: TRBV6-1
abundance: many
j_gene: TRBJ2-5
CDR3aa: ASSEVGGSQETQY

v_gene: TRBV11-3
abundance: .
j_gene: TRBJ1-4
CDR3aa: ASSPNEKLF

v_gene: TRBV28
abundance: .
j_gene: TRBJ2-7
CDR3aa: ASSNPPPTVRGIGEQY

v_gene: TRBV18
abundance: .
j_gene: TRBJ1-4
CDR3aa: ASSPIQVIANEKLF

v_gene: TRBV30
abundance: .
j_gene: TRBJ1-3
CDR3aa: AWSVSYSGNTIY

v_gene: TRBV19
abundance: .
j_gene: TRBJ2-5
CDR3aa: ASSMVWPGVNQETQY

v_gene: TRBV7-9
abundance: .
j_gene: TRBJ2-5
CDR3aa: ASSLALRAVQETQY

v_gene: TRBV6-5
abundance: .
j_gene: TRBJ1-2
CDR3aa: ASNGQTYGYT

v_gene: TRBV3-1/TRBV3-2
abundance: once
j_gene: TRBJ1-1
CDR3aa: ASSQEGGSNTEAF

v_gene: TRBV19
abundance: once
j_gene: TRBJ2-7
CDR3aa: ASSIRPSGASYEQY

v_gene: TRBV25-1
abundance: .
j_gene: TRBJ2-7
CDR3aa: ASSDWGIGEQY

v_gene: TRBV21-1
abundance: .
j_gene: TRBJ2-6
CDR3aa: ASSRPDSHTSGANVLT

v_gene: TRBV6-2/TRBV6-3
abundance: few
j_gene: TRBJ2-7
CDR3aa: ASSYRGLSEQY

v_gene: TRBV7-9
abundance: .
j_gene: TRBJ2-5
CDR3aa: ASSRTDQETQY

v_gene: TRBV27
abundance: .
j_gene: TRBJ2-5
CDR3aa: ASSFKHRDGETQY

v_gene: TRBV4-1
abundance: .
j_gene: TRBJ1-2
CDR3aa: ASSPPGFGYT

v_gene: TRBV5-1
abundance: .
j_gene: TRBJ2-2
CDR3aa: ASSLVTGTGELF

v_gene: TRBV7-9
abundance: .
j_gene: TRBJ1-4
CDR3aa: ASSPAPNEKLF

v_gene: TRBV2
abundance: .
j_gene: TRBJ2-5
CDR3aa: ASSVQEETQY

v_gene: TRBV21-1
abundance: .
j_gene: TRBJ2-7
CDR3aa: ASIPGAGAYEQY

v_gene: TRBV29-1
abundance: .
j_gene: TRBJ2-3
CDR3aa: SVSLGLQTDTQY

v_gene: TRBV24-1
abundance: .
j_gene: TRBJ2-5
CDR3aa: ATSDIDGDVETQY

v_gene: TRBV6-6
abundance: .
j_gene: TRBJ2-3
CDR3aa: ASSTGTGTDTQY

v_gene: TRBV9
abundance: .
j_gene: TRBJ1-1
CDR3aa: ASSVIRGMGTEAF

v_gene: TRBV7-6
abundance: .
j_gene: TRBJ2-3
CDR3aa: ASSLQGQGVLDTQY

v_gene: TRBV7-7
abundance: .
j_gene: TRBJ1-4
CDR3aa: ASSLLTGHNEKLF

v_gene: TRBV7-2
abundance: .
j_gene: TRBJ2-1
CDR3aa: ASSPEVISEQF

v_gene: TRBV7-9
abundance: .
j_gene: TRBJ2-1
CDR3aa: ASSLALNYNEQF

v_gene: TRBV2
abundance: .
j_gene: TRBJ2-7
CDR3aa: ASRAGTSGMHEQY